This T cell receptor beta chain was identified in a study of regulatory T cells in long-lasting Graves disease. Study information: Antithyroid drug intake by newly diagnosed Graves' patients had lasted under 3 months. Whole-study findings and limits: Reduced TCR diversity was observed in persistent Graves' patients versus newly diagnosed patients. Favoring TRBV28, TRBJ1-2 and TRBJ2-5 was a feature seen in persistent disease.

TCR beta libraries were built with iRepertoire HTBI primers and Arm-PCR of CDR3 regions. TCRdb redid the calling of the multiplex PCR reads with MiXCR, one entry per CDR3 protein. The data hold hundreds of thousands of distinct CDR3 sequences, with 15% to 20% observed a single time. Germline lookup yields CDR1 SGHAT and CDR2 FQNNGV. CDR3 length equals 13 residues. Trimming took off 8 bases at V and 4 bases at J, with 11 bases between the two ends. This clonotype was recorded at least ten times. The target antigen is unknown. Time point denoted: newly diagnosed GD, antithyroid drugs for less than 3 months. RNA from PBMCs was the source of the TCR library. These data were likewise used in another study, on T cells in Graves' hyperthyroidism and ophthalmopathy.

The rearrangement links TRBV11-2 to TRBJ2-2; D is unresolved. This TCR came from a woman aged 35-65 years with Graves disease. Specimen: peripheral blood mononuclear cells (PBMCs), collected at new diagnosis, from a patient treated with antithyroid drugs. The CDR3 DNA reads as TGTGCCAGCTTCAGGCGTGTCACCGGGGAGCTGTTTTTT. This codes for CASFRRVTGELFF. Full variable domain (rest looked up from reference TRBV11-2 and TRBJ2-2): EAGVAQSPRYKIIEKRQSVAFWCNPISGHATLYWYQQILGQGPKLLIQFQNNGVVDDSQLPKDRFSAERLKGVDSTLKIQPAKLEDSAVYLCASFRRVTGELFFGEGSRLTVL.